The clone carrying this T cell receptor beta chain was seen a few times. Its antigen is still unknown. This entry comes from a study of cytomegalovirus exposure and HLA in healthy donors. Study-wide results and caveats: HLA alleles showed associations with roughly 17,000 TCR beta sequences in a later analysis, at a 0.05 false discovery rate. Later, TCR association rates were found to vary by HLA locus, highest for DRB1 and lowest for HLA-C.

The PCR ran on 60 Vbeta and 13 Jbeta primers. The method was immunoSEQ multiplex PCR; TCRdb's version includes in-frame clones alone and lacks a portion of them. The sample consists of over 150,000 clones, about four fifths of them appearing once. This TCR derives from a male donor in good health and CMV-seronegative. The specimen was PBMCs.

In nucleotides, the CDR3 is TGCGCCAGCAGCCAAGAGCAGGGGTATGGCTACACCTTC. Protein: CASSQEQGYGYTF. This sequence joins TRBV4-3 and TRBJ1-2, with D possibly being TRBD1 (6 bases). Looked up from germline, CDR1 is LGHNA and CDR2 is YSLEER. Trimming removed 0 bases at V and 5 bases at J, with 7 bases between. The CDR3 loop spans 13 amino acids.